The sample holds many counts of the clone carrying this TCR beta chain. Antigen specificity is unknown. In germline, CDR1 is MNHNY, CDR2 SVGAGI (reference sequence). V was clipped by 0 bases and J by 0 bases; unmatched bases: 0. The CDR3 totals 15 residues. These data are taken from a study of T cells in Graves' hyperthyroidism and ophthalmopathy. Points from the study as a whole: Ophthalmopathy, which appeared later, was predicted by the model a median about 6.8 months before onset. By a 13 V-J model, ophthalmopathy was set apart from stable hyperthyroidism.

RNA transcripts provided the source from which TCR beta CDR3 regions were amplified. The primer set for the first-round RT-PCR of the TCR CDR3 was HTBI. Using its own MiXCR run on the multiplex PCR reads, TCRdb lists one record per CDR3 protein. Here the sample spans approximately 400,000 distinct CDR3 sequences, around 16% being singletons. The clonotype comes from a woman between 18 and 29 years old with Graves' hyperthyroidism. V is TRBV6-6 and J is TRBJ2-7; TRBD2 agrees at 9 bases. Sequencing was done on a sample of blood. The CDR3 here is CASSYSTSGSYEQYF. CDR3 DNA sequence: TGTGCCAGCAGTTACTCGACTAGCGGCTCCTACGAGCAGTACTTC.